This T cell receptor beta chain was obtained from a study of read filtering for tumor transcriptome and immune sequencing. Turning to the study itself: The cohort had some 16 men and 14 to 15 women aged roughly 47 to 90, mean about 68 years. Transcriptome libraries were built from DNase-treated RNA. Study-level findings and limits: Roughly 79% of IR-seq clonotypes had one read, totaling about 3.5% of reads; RNA-seq: around 70% and 40%.

The sample holds many counts of this clonotype. What it binds is unknown. The library was built from about 400 ng RNA with molecular barcoded adaptors for alpha/delta and beta/gamma chains. TCRdb passed the reads through MiXCR, listing each CDR3 protein once. This sample has tens of thousands of distinct CDR3 sequences; 12% to 15% occur once, and the top ten carry under 75%. V gave up 5 bases and J gave up 0 bases, with 11 bases separating them. This CDR3 is built from 15 residues. Germline values: CDR1 SGHAT, CDR2 FQNNGV. Sequencing input: a population of CD138-negative cells sorted from bone marrow. This clonotype originated in a donor at least 40 years old with multiple myeloma. This rearrangement joins TRBV11-2 to TRBJ2-4; D not certain. As DNA, the CDR3 is TGTGCCAGCAGCGGCTCAGGTATAGCCAAAAACATTCAGTACTTC. Its protein product is CASSGSGIAKNIQYF.